This T cell receptor beta chain was identified during a study of blood T cell repertoires in COVID-19. In the study overall: Samples representing acute and convalescent COVID-19 were sourced from the United States, Italy and Spain. The analysed material was cDNA or gDNA that came from T cells, B-cell-depleted T cells, or PBMCs.

Original data processing: Estimation of nucleated cell counts was performed using reference gene primer amplification. TCRdb's copy holds only in-frame clones and misses some; the assay was immunoSEQ multiplex PCR. V and J calls and clone size follow that table, whereas D and trimming were derived from the DNA. This table has about 120,000 clones, 86% appearing once. A single count supports this clone. The germline V and J ends were trimmed by 2 bases and 0 bases, with 15 bases remaining between them. Germline-derived CDR1 and CDR2 are SGHRS and YFSETQ. This CDR3 has 18 amino acids. The source of this sequence is a man aged 70 or older who had recovered from COVID-19. The chain carries TRBV5-1 and TRBJ2-6, with D uncertain. Sequences were obtained from peripheral blood. As DNA, the CDR3 is TGCGCCAGCAGCTTCGCGCCAGGCTCGAGCTCTGGGGCCAACGTCCTGACTTTC. Its translation: CASSFAPGSSSGANVLTF.